This T cell receptor beta chain was obtained from a study of regulatory T cells in long-lasting Graves disease. The trim removed 3 bases at V and 0 bases at J, leaving 1 base unmatched. Germline CDR1 and CDR2: DFQATT and SNEGSKA (reference sequence). The CDR3 covers 15 residues. As to time point: newly diagnosed GD, antithyroid drugs for less than 3 months. From PBMCs, RNA was extracted and then used to make the TCR library. An endocrinology department in Xi'an, China, supplied the patients. Construction of the TCR beta libraries employed iRepertoire HTBI primers in conjunction with Arm-PCR of CDR3 regions. Using its own MiXCR run on the multiplex PCR reads, TCRdb lists one record per CDR3 protein. The table lists roughly 520,000 distinct CDR3 sequences, around 12% of them singletons. This clonotype was picked up many times. These data were also filed under a second study, of T cells in Graves' hyperthyroidism and ophthalmopathy. That work adds: Blood also carried most thyroid clonotypes expanded above 0.001.

V usage is TRBV20-1 and J usage is TRBJ2-3; TRBD2 aligns across 12 bases. Here the sequenced sample was peripheral blood mononuclear cells (PBMCs), taken at new diagnosis, from a patient treated with antithyroid drugs. The TCR was taken from a woman in her twenties or thirties with Graves disease. In DNA form, the CDR3 reads TGCAGTGCTAGTGGGACTAGCGGGAGCACAGATACGCAGTATTTT. The encoded protein is CSASGTSGSTDTQYF.